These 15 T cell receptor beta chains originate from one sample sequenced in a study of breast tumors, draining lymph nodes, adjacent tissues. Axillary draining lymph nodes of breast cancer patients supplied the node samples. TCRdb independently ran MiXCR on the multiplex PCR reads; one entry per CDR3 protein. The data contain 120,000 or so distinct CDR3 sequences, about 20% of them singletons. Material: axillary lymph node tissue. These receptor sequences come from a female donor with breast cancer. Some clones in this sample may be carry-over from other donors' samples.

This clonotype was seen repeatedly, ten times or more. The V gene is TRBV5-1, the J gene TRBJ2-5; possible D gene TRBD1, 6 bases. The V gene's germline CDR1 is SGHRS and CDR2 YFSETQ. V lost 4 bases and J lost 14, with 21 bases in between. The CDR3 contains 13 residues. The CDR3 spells CASSAEQGTRPYF. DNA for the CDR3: TGCGCCAGCAGCGCGGAACAGGGAACAAGACCCTACTTC.

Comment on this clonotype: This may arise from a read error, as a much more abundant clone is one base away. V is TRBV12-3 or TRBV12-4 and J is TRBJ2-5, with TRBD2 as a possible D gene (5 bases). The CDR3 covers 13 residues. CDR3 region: CASNQDLEETRYF. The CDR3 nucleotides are TGTGCCAGCAATCAGGACCTGGAGGAGACCCGGTACTTC.

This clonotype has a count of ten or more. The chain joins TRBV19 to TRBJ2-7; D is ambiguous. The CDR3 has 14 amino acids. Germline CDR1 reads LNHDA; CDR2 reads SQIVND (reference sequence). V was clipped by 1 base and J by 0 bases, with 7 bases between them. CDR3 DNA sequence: TGTGCCAGTAGTATAGTGGGCGGCTCCTACGAGCAGTACTTC. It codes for CASSIVGGSYEQYF. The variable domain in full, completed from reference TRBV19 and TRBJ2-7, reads DGGITQSPKYLFRKEGQNVTLSCEQNLNHDAMYWYRQDPGQGLRLIYYSQIVNDFQKGDIAEGYSVSREKKESFPLTVTSAQKNPTAFYLCASSIVGGSYEQYFGPGTRLTVT.

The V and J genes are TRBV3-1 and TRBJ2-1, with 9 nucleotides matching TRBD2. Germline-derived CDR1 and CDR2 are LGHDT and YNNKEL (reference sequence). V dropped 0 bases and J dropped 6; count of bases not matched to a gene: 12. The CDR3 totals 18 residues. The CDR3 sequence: CASSQEAARLAGLNEQFF. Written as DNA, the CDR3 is TGTGCCAGCAGCCAAGAAGCTGCGCGGCTAGCGGGGCTCAATGAGCAGTTCTTC.

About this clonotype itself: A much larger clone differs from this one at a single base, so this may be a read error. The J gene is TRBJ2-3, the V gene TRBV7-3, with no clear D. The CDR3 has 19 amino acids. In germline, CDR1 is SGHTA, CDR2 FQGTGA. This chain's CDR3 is CAGSLMGSSPGGSTDTQYF. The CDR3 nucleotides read TGTGCCGGCAGCTTAATGGGAAGTAGCCCTGGCGGTAGCACAGATACGCAGTATTTT. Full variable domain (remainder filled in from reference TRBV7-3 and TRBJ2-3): GAGVSQTPSNKVTEKGKYVELRCDPISGHTALYWYRQSLGQGPEFLIYFQGTGAADDSGLPNDRFFAVRPEGSVSTLKIQRTERGDSAVYLCAGSLMGSSPGGSTDTQYFGPGTRLTVL.

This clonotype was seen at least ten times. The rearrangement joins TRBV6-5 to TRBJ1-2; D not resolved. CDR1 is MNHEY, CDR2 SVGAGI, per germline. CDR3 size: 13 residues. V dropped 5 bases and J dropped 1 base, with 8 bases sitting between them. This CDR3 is CASSTYNNYGYTF. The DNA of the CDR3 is TGTGCCAGCAGTACTTATAATAACTATGGCTACACCTTC.

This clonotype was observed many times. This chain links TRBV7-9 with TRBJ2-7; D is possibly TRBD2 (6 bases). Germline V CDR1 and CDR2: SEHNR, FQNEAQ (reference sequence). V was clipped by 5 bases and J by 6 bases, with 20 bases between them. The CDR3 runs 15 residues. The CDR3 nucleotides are TGTGCCAGCAGCGTTCGGCGGCCGGGAGCAGGCGAGCAGTACTTC. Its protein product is CASSVRRPGAGEQYF. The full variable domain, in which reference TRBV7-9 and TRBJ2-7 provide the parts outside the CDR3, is DTGVSQNPRHKITKRGQNVTFRCDPISEHNRLYWYRQTLGQGPEFLTYFQNEAQLEKSRLLSDRFSAERPKGSFSTLEIQRTEQGDSAMYLCASSVRRPGAGEQYFGPGTRLTVT.

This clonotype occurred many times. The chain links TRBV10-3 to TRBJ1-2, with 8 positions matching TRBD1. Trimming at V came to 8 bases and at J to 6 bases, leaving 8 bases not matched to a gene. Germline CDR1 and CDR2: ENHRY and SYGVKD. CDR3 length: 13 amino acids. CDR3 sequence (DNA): TGTGCCATCTCTTTCGACAGGGGCGATGGCTACACCTTC. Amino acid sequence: CAISFDRGDGYTF.

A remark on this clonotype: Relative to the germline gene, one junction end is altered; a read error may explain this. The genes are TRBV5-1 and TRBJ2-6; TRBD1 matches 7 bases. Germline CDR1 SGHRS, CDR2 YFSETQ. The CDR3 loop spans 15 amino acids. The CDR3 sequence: CASSFGTAGANVPTF. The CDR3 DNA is TGCGCCAGCAGCTTTGGGACAGCTGGGGCCAACGTCCCGACTTTC.

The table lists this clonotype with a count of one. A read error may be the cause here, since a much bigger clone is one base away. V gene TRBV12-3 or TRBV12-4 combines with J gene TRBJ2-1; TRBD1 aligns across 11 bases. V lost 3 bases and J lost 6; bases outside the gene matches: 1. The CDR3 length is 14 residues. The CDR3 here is CASSFGTGGNEQFF. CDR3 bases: TGTGCCAGCAGTTTTGGGACAGGGGGCAATGAGCAGTTCTTC.

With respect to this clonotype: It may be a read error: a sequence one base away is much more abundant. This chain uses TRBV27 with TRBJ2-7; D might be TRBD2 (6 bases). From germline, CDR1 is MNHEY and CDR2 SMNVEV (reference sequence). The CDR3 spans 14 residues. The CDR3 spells CASSTYREYHERYF. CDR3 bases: TGTGCCAGCAGTACTTATCGGGAGTACCACGAGCGGTACTTC.

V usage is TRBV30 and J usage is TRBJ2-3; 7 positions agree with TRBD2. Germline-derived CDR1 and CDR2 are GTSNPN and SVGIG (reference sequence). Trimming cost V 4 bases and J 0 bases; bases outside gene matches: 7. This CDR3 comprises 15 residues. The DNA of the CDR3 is TGTGCCTGGAATGAAGCGGGGTTTAGCACAGATACGCAGTATTTT. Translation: CAWNEAGFSTDTQYF.

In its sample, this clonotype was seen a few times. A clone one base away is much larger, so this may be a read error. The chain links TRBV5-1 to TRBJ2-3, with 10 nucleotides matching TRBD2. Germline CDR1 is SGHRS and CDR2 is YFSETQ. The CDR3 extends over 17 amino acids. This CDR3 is CASSLAPRLAGTDTRYF. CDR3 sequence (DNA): TGCGCCAGCAGCTTGGCCCCTAGACTAGCGGGCACAGATACGCGGTATTTT.

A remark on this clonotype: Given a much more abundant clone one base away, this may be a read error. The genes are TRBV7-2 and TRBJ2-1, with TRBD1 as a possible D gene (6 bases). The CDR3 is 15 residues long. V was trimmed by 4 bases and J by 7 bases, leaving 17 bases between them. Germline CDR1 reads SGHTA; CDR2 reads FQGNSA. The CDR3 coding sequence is TGTACCAGCAGCTCCCCCCGGACAGAAAAAAATGAGCAGTTCTTC. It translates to CTSSSPRTEKNEQFF.

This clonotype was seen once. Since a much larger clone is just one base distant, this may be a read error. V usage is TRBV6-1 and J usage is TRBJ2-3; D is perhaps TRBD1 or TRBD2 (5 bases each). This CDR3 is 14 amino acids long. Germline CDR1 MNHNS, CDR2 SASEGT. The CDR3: CASREEGLPHTQYF. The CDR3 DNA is TGTGCCAGCAGGGAAGAGGGGTTACCACATACGCAGTATTTT.